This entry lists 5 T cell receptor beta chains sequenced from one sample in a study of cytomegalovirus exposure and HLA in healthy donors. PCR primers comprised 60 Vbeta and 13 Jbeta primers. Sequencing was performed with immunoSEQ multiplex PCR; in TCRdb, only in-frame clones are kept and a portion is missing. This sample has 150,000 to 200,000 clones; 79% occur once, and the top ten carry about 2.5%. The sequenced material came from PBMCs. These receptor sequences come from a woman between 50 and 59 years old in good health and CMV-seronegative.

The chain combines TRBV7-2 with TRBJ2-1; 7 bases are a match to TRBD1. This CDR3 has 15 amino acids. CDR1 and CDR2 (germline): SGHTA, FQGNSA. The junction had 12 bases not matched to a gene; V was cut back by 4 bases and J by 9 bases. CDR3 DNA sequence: TGTGCCAGCAGCTCTAGGGGTATAGGGGGCGGTGAGCAGTTCTTC. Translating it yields CASSSRGIGGGEQFF.

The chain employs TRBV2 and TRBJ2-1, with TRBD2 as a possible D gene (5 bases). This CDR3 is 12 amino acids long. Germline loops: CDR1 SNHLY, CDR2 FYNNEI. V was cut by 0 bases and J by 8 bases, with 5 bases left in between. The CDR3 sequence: CASSEARDEQFF. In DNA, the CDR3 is TGTGCCAGCAGTGAAGCGCGGGATGAGCAGTTCTTC.

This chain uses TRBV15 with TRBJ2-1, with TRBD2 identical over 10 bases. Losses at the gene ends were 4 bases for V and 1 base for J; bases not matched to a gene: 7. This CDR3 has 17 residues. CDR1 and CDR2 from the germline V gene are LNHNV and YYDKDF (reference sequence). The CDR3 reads CATSKKTSGASYNEQFF. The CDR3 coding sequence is TGTGCCACCAGCAAGAAAACTAGCGGGGCGTCCTACAATGAGCAGTTCTTC.

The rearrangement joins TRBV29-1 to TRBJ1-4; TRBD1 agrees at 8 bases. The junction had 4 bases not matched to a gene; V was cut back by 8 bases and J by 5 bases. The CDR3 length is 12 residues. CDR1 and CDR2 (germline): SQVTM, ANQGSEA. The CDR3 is CSYRTGNEKLFF. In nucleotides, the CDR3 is TGCAGCTATAGGACAGGGAATGAAAAACTGTTTTTT.

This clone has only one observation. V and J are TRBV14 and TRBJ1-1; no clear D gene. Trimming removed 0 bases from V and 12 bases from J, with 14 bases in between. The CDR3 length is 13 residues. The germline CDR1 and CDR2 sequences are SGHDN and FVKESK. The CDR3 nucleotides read TGTGCCAGCAGCCAAGATCTGGAGGGCTTAACTTTCTTT. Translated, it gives CASSQDLEGLTFF. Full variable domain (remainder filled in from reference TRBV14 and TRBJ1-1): EAGVTQFPSHSVIEKGQTVTLRCDPISGHDNLYWYRRVMGKEIKFLLHFVKESKQDESGMPNNRFLAERTGGTYSTLKVQPAELEDSGVYFCASSQDLEGLTFFGQGTRLTVV.